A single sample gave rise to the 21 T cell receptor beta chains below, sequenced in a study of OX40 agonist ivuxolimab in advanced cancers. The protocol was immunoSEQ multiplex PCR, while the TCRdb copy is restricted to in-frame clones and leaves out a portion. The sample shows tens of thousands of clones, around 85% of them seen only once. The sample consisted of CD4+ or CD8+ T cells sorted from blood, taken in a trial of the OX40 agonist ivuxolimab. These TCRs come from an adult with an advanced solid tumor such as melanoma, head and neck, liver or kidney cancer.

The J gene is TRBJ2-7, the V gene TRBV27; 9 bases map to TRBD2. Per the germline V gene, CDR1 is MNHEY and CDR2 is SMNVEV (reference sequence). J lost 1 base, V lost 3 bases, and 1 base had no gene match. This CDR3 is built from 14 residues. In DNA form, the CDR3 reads TGTGCCAGCAGTTTTAGCGGGGGTTCCTACGAGCAGTACTTC. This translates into CASSFSGGSYEQYF.

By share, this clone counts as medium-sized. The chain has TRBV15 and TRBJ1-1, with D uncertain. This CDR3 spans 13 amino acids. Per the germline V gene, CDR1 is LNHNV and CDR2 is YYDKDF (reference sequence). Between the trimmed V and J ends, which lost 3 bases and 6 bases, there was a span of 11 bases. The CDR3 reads CATSRLLWAEAFF. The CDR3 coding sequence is TGTGCCACCAGCAGGTTATTGTGGGCTGAAGCTTTCTTT. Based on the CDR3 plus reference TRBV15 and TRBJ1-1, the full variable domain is DAMVIQNPRYQVTQFGKPVTLSCSQTLNHNVMYWYQQKSSQAPKLLFHYYDKDFNNEADTPDNFQSRRPNTSFCFLDIRSPGLGDTAMYLCATSRLLWAEAFFGQGTRLTVV.

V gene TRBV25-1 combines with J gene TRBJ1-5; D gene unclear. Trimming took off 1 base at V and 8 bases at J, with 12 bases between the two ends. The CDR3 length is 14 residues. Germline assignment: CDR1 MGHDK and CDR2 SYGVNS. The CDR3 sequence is CASSESHRGEPQHF. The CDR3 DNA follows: TGTGCCAGCAGTGAATCCCATCGGGGAGAGCCCCAGCATTTT. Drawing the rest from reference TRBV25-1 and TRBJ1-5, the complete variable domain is EADIYQTPRYLVIGTGKKITLECSQTMGHDKMYWYQQDPGMELHLIHYSYGVNSTEKGDLSSESTVSRIRTEHFPLTLESARPSHTSQYLCASSESHRGEPQHFGDGTRLSIL.

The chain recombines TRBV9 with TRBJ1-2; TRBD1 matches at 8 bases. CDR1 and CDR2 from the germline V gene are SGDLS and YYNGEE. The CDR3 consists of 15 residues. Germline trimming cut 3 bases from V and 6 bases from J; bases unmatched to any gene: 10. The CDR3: CASSAPGTGKNGYTF. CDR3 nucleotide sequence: TGTGCCAGCAGCGCCCCCGGGACAGGAAAAAATGGCTACACCTTC.

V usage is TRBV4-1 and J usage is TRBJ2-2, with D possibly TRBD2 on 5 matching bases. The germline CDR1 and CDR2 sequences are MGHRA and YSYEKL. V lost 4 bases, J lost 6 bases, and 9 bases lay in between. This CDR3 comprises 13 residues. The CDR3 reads CASSPGGAGELFF. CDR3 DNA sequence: TGCGCCAGCAGCCCAGGAGGAGCCGGGGAGCTGTTTTTT.

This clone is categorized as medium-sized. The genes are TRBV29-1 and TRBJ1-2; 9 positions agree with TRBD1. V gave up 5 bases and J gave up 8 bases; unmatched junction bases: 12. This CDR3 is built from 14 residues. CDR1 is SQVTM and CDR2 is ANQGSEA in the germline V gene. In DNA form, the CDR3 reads TGCAGCGTTACTGACGGACAGGGGAGTAGCGGCTACACCTTC. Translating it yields CSVTDGQGSSGYTF.

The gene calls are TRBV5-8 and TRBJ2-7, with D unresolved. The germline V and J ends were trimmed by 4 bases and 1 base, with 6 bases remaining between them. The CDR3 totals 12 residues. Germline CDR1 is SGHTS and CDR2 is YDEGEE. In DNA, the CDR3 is TGTGCCAGCAGCACCGTATCCTACGAGCAGTACTTC. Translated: CASSTVSYEQYF.

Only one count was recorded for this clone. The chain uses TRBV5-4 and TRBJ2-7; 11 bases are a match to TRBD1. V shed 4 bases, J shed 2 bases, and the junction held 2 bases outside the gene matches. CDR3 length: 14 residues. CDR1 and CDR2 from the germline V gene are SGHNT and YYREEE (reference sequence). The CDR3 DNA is TGTGCCAGCAGCCCGGGACAGGGGGCCTACGAGCAGTACTTC. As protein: CASSPGQGAYEQYF.

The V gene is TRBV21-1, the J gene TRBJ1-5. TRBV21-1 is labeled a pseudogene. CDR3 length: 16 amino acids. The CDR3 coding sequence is TGTGCCAGCAGCAAAGAGAGGCCACGAGGCAATCAGCCCCAGCATTTT. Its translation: CASSKERPRGNQPQHF.

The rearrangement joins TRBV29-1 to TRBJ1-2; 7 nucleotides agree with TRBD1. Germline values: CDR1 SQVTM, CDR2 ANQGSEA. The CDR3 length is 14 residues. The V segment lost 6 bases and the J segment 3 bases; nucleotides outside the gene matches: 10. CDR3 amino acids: CSVTPTGFHYGYTF. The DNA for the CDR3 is TGCAGCGTCACTCCGACAGGGTTTCACTATGGCTACACCTTC.

CDR3 sequence: CASMGQGTNEKLFF. CDR3 nucleotide sequence: TGTGCCAGTATGGGACAGGGAACTAATGAAAAACTGTTTTTT. The chain carries TRBV19 and TRBJ1-4, with 9 positions matching TRBD1. Germline V gene lookup returns CDR1 LNHDA and CDR2 SQIVND (reference sequence). This CDR3 has 14 amino acids. The J segment lost 1 base and the V segment lost 7 bases, leaving 1 base of the junction unmatched. The full variable domain, completed using reference TRBV19 and TRBJ1-4, is DGGITQSPKYLFRKEGQNVTLSCEQNLNHDAMYWYRQDPGQGLRLIYYSQIVNDFQKGDIAEGYSVSREKKESFPLTVTSAQKNPTAFYLCASMGQGTNEKLFFGSGTQLSVL.

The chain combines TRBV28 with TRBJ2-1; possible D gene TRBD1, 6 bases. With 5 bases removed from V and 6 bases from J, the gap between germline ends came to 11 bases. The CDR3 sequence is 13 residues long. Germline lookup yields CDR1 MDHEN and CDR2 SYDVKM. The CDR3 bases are TGTGCCAGCAGTGATATAGGGGGCAATGAGCAGTTCTTC. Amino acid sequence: CASSDIGGNEQFF.

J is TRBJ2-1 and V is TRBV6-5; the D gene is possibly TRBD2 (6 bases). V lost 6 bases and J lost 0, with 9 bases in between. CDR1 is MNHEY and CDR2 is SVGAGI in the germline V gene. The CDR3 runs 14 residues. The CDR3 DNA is TGTGCCAGCAGGGGCGGGGCCTCCTACAATGAGCAGTTCTTC. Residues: CASRGGASYNEQFF.

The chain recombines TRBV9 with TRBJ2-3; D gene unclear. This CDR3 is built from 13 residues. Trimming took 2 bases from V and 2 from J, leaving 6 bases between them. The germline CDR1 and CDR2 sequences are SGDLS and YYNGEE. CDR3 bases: TGTGCCAGCAGCGTCCACTTCACAGATACGCAGTATTTT. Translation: CASSVHFTDTQYF.

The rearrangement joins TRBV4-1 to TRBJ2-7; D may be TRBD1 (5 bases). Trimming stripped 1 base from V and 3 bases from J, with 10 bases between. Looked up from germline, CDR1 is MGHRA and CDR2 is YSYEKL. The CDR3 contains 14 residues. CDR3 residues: CASSQARGFYEQYF. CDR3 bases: TGCGCCAGCAGCCAAGCTAGGGGATTCTACGAGCAGTACTTC.

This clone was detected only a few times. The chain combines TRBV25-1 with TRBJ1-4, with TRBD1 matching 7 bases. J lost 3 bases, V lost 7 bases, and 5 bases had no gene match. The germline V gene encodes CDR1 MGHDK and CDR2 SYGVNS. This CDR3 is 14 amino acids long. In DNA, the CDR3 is TGTGCCAGCACTACAGGGGTTGCTAATGAAAAACTGTTTTTT. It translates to CASTTGVANEKLFF.

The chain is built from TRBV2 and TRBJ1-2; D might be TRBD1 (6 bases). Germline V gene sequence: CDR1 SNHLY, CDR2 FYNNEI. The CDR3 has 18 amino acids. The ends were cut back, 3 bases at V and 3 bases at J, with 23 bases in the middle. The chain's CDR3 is CASSEAGALIYLDYGYTF. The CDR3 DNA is TGTGCCAGCAGTGAGGCGGGGGCGTTGATCTACCTGGACTATGGCTACACCTTC.

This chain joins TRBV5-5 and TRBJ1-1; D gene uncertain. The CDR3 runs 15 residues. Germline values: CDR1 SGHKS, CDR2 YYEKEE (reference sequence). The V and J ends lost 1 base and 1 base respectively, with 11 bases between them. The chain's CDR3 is CASSLWRYQNTEAFF. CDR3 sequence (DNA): TGTGCCAGCAGCTTGTGGAGGTATCAGAACACTGAAGCTTTCTTT.

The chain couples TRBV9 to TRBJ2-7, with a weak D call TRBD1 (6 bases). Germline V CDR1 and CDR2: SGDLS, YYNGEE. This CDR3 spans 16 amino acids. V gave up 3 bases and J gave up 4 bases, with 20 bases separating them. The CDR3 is CASSDRTDSTPYEQYF. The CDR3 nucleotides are TGTGCCAGCAGCGACAGGACAGATTCCACGCCTTACGAGCAGTACTTC.

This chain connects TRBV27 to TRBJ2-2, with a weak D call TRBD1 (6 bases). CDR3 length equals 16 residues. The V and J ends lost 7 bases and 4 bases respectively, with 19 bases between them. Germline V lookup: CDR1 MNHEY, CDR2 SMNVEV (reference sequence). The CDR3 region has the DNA TGTGCCAGCACCTTGGGTCCAGGGGAGAGCACCGGGGAGCTGTTTTTT. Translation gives CASTLGPGESTGELFF.

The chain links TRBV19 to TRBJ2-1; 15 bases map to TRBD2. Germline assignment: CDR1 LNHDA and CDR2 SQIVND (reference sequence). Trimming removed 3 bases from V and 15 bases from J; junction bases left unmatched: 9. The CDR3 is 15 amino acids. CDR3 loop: CASSIGTSGRIRRFF. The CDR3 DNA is TGTGCCAGTAGTATCGGGACTAGCGGGAGGATAAGGCGGTTCTTC.